One and the same sample provided the 16 T cell receptor beta chains below, sequenced in a study of shared clonotypes between healthy human individuals. Assay used: immunoSEQ multiplex PCR; TCRdb lists only in-frame clones, some missing. The profile shows about 1.1 million clones, around 78% of them singletons. Sequencing input: memory CD4+ T cells from PBMCs. The subset was: CD45RA-negative fraction. These receptors were taken from a man younger than 35 in good health. Some clones in this sample may be carry-over from other donors' samples.

About this clone itself: Different DNA sequences within this sample yield the same CDR3. The CDR3 sequence is CASSASYEQYF. CDR3 bases: TGTGCCAGCAGCGCCAGTTACGAGCAGTACTTC. This sequence joins TRBV11-2 and TRBJ2-7, with D unclear. Trimming removed 5 bases from V and 4 bases from J, with 6 bases in between. The CDR3 has 11 amino acids. CDR1 SGHAT and CDR2 FQNNGV come from the germline V gene. Together with reference TRBV11-2 and TRBJ2-7, the CDR3 gives the full variable domain: EAGVAQSPRYKIIEKRQSVAFWCNPISGHATLYWYQQILGQGPKLLIQFQNNGVVDDSQLPKDRFSAERLKGVDSTLKIQPAKLEDSAVYLCASSASYEQYFGPGTRLTVT.

This chain uses TRBV9 with TRBJ2-5; no clear D. Germline V CDR1 and CDR2: SGDLS, YYNGEE. The CDR3 has 13 residues. The V end lost 0 bases, the J end lost 4 bases, and 7 bases lay between the germline ends. CDR3 region: CASSVVPPETQYF. The CDR3 DNA reads as TGTGCCAGCAGCGTAGTCCCACCAGAGACCCAGTACTTC.

The rearrangement joins TRBV27 to TRBJ2-1, with a weak D call TRBD1 (8 bases). This CDR3 contains 16 residues. Trimming cost V 6 bases and J 6 bases, with 21 bases left between them. Germline V gene sequence: CDR1 MNHEY, CDR2 SMNVEV (reference sequence). The DNA for the CDR3 is TGTGCCAGCAGCGCCCAGGGGGCGGGAGAAGTCAATGAGCAGTTCTTC. The encoded protein is CASSAQGAGEVNEQFF.

The chain couples TRBV5-1 to TRBJ1-4, with D tentatively TRBD1 (6 bases). CDR1 is SGHRS, CDR2 YFSETQ, per germline. The CDR3 totals 14 residues. V was pared by 0 bases and J by 8 bases, with 11 bases between. The CDR3 DNA is TGCGCCAGCAGCTTGGAGCAGGGGAACGAAAAACTGTTTTTT. This encodes CASSLEQGNEKLFF.

V is TRBV5-5 and J is TRBJ2-7, with D possibly matching TRBD2 (5 bases). The ends were cut back, 4 bases at V and 2 bases at J, with 16 bases in the middle. Germline V lookup: CDR1 SGHKS, CDR2 YYEKEE (reference sequence). This CDR3 has 15 amino acids. CDR3 sequence: CASSGLRGNPYEQYF. As DNA, the CDR3 is TGTGCCAGCAGCGGACTTCGGGGAAATCCCTACGAGCAGTACTTC. The whole variable domain, filled in from reference TRBV5-5 and TRBJ2-7, reads DAGVTQSPTHLIKTRGQQVTLRCSPISGHKSVSWYQQVLGQGPQFIFQYYEKEERGRGNFPDRFSARQFPNYSSELNVNALLLGDSALYLCASSGLRGNPYEQYFGPGTRLTVT.

The rearrangement joins TRBV11-2 to TRBJ2-1; D might be TRBD2 (6 bases). Per germline, CDR1 SGHAT and CDR2 FQNNGV. V was trimmed by 4 bases and J by 9 bases, leaving 16 bases between them. This CDR3 contains 14 residues. CDR3 sequence reads: CASSSRTTFGEQFF. Written as DNA, the CDR3 is TGTGCCAGCAGCTCCCGGACTACGTTCGGTGAGCAGTTCTTC. Filled out from reference TRBV11-2 and TRBJ2-1, the complete variable domain reads EAGVAQSPRYKIIEKRQSVAFWCNPISGHATLYWYQQILGQGPKLLIQFQNNGVVDDSQLPKDRFSAERLKGVDSTLKIQPAKLEDSAVYLCASSSRTTFGEQFFGPGTRLTVL.

This rearrangement joins TRBV7-9 to TRBJ2-3; either TRBD1 or TRBD2 may supply D (6 bases each). The CDR3 consists of 18 residues. Germline CDR1 reads SEHNR; CDR2 reads FQNEAQ (reference sequence). Trimming pared 5 bases from V and 1 base from J, leaving 22 bases between. The CDR3 DNA reads as TGTGCCAGCAGCCCAAAGTCCCCGGGGGCTGGGGGCACAGATACGCAGTATTTT. This translates into CASSPKSPGAGGTDTQYF.

On this clone itself: Other DNA sequences in this sample translate to the same CDR3. The J gene is TRBJ2-7, the V gene TRBV11-3, with D possibly being TRBD1 (7 bases). V gave up 5 bases and J gave up 3 bases, with 11 bases separating them. Germline-derived CDR1 and CDR2 are SGHNT and YENEEA. The CDR3 contains 13 residues. The CDR3 reads CASSLQGGYEQYF. CDR3 DNA sequence: TGTGCCAGCAGCCTTCAGGGGGGCTACGAGCAGTACTTC.

The V call is TRBV28, the J call TRBJ1-3, with D possibly matching TRBD1 (5 bases). This CDR3 is built from 14 residues. Germline V gene sequence: CDR1 MDHEN, CDR2 SYDVKM. Trimming shortened V by 7 bases and J by 2 bases, and 12 bases separated the two germline ends. The CDR3 spells CASKWGRTGNTIYF. CDR3 DNA: TGTGCCAGCAAATGGGGCAGGACTGGAAACACCATATATTTT.

In its sample, this clone was seen once. The V call is TRBV29-1, the J call TRBJ2-5, with D possibly matching TRBD2 (6 bases). The CDR3 runs 14 residues. Germline V gene lookup returns CDR1 SQVTM and CDR2 ANQGSEA. The CDR3 bases are TGCAGTGAAAAGCGTTCGGGGACTGGGGAGACCCAGTACTTC. Encoded protein: CSEKRSGTGETQYF.

The chain carries TRBV28 and TRBJ2-5, with a weak D call TRBD1 (6 bases). Trimming pared 3 bases from V and 5 bases from J, leaving 7 bases between. Germline V gives CDR1 MDHEN, CDR2 SYDVKM. CDR3 size: 12 residues. DNA for the CDR3: TGTGCCAGCAGTTTCAGGGGCGAGACCCAGTACTTC. Translated: CASSFRGETQYF.

The chain has TRBV6-5 and TRBJ1-2, with TRBD1 matching over 7 bases. The CDR3 sequence is 14 residues long. Germline trimming cut 6 bases from V and 2 bases from J; bases unmatched to any gene: 6. Germline V gene lookup returns CDR1 MNHEY and CDR2 SVGAGI. The CDR3 bases are TGTGCCAGCAGCCAGGGACAGAAGAACTATGGCTACACCTTC. Amino acids: CASSQGQKNYGYTF.

The CDR3 nucleotides are TGTGCCAGCGCCCGGACAGGGAATTTCAACGAGCAGTACTTC. Protein sequence: CASARTGNFNEQYF. J is TRBJ2-7 and V is TRBV27, with TRBD1 identical over 8 bases. Germline V gives CDR1 MNHEY, CDR2 SMNVEV (reference sequence). V gave up 8 bases and J gave up 5 bases; unmatched junction bases: 11. The CDR3 spans 14 residues.

V is TRBV2 and J is TRBJ1-1; a weak D match, TRBD1 (5 bases). Trimming took 6 bases from V and 5 from J, leaving 16 bases between them. CDR1 is SNHLY and CDR2 is FYNNEI in the germline V gene. This CDR3 comprises 14 residues. The CDR3 DNA reads as TGTGCCAGCAGGGGCCGGGCCTGGGGGACTGAAGCTTTCTTT. It yields the protein CASRGRAWGTEAFF.

The chain combines TRBV9 with TRBJ1-4; tentatively, D is TRBD1 (5 bases). The germline V and J ends were trimmed by 0 bases and 5 bases, with 11 bases remaining between them. Germline V gene sequence: CDR1 SGDLS, CDR2 YYNGEE. This CDR3 has 15 residues. Here the CDR3 reads CASSVAWDSNEKLFF. DNA for the CDR3: TGTGCCAGCAGCGTAGCCTGGGACTCCAATGAAAAACTGTTTTTT.

J is TRBJ2-3 and V is TRBV4-2; D not resolved. The germline V gene has CDR1 LGHNA and CDR2 YNFKEQ. This CDR3 is built from 17 residues. V lost 2 bases and J 7 bases, leaving 22 bases between the germline ends. The CDR3 is CASSQHVSDSFPYTQYF. The CDR3 nucleotides read TGTGCCAGCAGCCAACATGTATCAGACTCCTTTCCCTATACGCAGTATTTT.